This T cell receptor beta chain is drawn from a study of identical twins. The sample holds many counts of this clonotype. Carrying unique molecular identifiers, the cDNA also gained a universal primer site through template switching. MiXCR was run by TCRdb on the 5' RACE reads, yielding one entry per CDR3 protein. This sample has 300,000 to 400,000 distinct CDR3 sequences, with roughly an eighth found just once. All donors comprised healthy Caucasians. V was pared by 5 bases and J by 7 bases, with 10 bases of the junction left unmatched. The CDR3 is 15 residues long. Germline V gene data show CDR1 as SQVTM and CDR2 as ANQGSEA. The data were also submitted as part of a second study, on yellow fever vaccine responses in identical twins.

Sequences were obtained from CD8+ T cells sorted from blood. This TCR came from a woman between 18 and 30 years old in good health. The chain recombines TRBV29-1 with TRBJ2-2; TRBD2 agrees at 10 bases. The CDR3 DNA reads as TGCAGCGTTCCAGGACTAGCGGTCGGGAGCGGGGAGCTGTTTTTT. Amino acids: CSVPGLAVGSGELFF.